Listed below are T cell receptor beta chains from one sample, sequenced in a study of T cell repertoires in cytomegalovirus infection. TCRdb passed the reads through MiXCR, listing each CDR3 protein once. The sample lists approximately 500,000 distinct CDR3 sequences, about 26% occurring once. The sample consisted of PBMCs. The source is a human donor in good health (CMV status not recorded). Some clones in this sample may be carry-over from other donors' samples. Both conserved end residues are part of each CDR3. Fields, in order: CDR3 DNA, CDR3 protein, J gene, V gene, clone size, CDR3 length, D gene. D genes are given only for firm matches. Clone size is not always given. Where it is, it says once, few, many or a class for expanded clones.

DNA: TGTGCCAGCAGCTTTGGGGTTCTGTACAATGAGCAGTTCTTC; CDR3: CASSFGVLYNEQFF; J: TRBJ2-1; V: TRBV5-6; size: NA; length: 14; D: NA
DNA: TGTGCCTCCCGGCCCCCCGGCGCCTCCTACGAGCAGTACTTC; CDR3: CASRPPGASYEQYF; J: TRBJ2-7; V: TRBV11-1; size: many; length: 14; D: NA
DNA: TGTGCCAGCAGCTTCTCTGGACCGGTTGGGAACACTGAAGCTTTCTTT; CDR3: CASSFSGPVGNTEAFF; J: TRBJ1-1; V: TRBV7-6; size: many; length: 16; D: NA
DNA: TGTGCCAGCAGCTTAGGGACTAGCAGATACTCCTACAATGAGCAGTTCTTC; CDR3: CASSLGTSRYSYNEQFF; J: TRBJ2-1; V: TRBV7-8; size: many; length: 17; D: TRBD2
DNA: TGCAGTGCTAGAGGTCCTAACGAGCAGTACTTC; CDR3: CSARGPNEQYF; J: TRBJ2-7; V: TRBV20-1; size: NA; length: 11; D: NA
DNA: TGTGCCAGCAGCTCAACCCGGGACCGGGCACACTTC; CDR3: CASSSTRDRAHF; J: TRBJ2-5; V: TRBV7-2; size: many; length: 12; D: NA
DNA: TGTGCCAGCAGTTTATTCGACAGAACCTACGAGCAGTACTTC; CDR3: CASSLFDRTYEQYF; J: TRBJ2-7; V: TRBV27; size: NA; length: 14; D: NA
DNA: TGTGCCAGCAGCTTAGATCCGGGACAGGGAGGCGAGCAGTACTTC; CDR3: CASSLDPGQGGEQYF; J: TRBJ2-7; V: TRBV7-2; size: many; length: 15; D: TRBD1
DNA: TGTGCCAGCAGTCCTACGGATTCTAGCACAGATACGCAGTATTTT; CDR3: CASSPTDSSTDTQYF; J: TRBJ2-3; V: TRBV6-1; size: few; length: 15; D: NA
DNA: TGTGCCAGCAGCTTTAACTCCCGGACAGTATTC; CDR3: CASSFNSRTVF; J: TRBJ2-4; V: TRBV5-4; size: NA; length: 11; D: NA
DNA: TGTGCCAGCAGCTCCTGGACAGGGATGGGTGGTGAGCAGTTCTTC; CDR3: CASSSWTGMGGEQFF; J: TRBJ2-1; V: TRBV7-9; size: few; length: 15; D: TRBD1
DNA: TGTGCCAGTAGTATTACCCCGCAGGGGAACTCCTACGAGCAGTACTTC; CDR3: CASSITPQGNSYEQYF; J: TRBJ2-7; V: TRBV19; size: few; length: 16; D: NA
DNA: TGTGCCAGCAGTCCCAATATAGGCAGGTCTGGGACCTACGAGCAGTACTTC; CDR3: CASSPNIGRSGTYEQYF; J: TRBJ2-7; V: TRBV6-5; size: few; length: 17; D: NA
DNA: TGTGCCAGCAACCTACGACAGCACACCTTCTACGAGCAGTACTTC; CDR3: CASNLRQHTFYEQYF; J: TRBJ2-7; V: TRBV28; size: few; length: 15; D: NA
DNA: TGTGCCAGCAGTGAAGGGGGACTAGCTAATGAGCAGTTCTTC; CDR3: CASSEGGLANEQFF; J: TRBJ2-1; V: TRBV6-1; size: NA; length: 14; D: TRBD2
DNA: TGTGCCAGCAGCTTAGAACTAGCGCCCGACAATGAGCAGTTCTTC; CDR3: CASSLELAPDNEQFF; J: TRBJ2-1; V: TRBV11-2; size: many; length: 15; D: TRBD2
DNA: TGTGCCAGCAGTGCCCCAGGGGTCCCTGAAGCTTTCTTT; CDR3: CASSAPGVPEAFF; J: TRBJ1-1; V: TRBV6-1; size: few; length: 13; D: NA
DNA: TGCGCCAGCAGCCAAGATTCGACGAGCGGTCAGCCCCAGCATTTT; CDR3: CASSQDSTSGQPQHF; J: TRBJ1-5; V: TRBV4-3; size: NA; length: 15; D: NA
DNA: TGTGCCATCAGCTCGGGGCGGGAAATTGAAGCTTTCTTT; CDR3: CAISSGREIEAFF; J: TRBJ1-1; V: TRBV10-3; size: few; length: 13; D: NA
DNA: TGTGCCAGCAGGGGAACGGGAGCCCGGGAGACCCAGTACTTC; CDR3: CASRGTGARETQYF; J: TRBJ2-5; V: TRBV28; size: few; length: 14; D: NA
DNA: TGTGCCAGCACCTCCCCAACACTGAACACCGGGGAGCTGTTTTTT; CDR3: CASTSPTLNTGELFF; J: TRBJ2-2; V: TRBV12-3/TRBV12-4; size: many; length: 15; D: NA
DNA: TGCGCCAGCAGCCAGCCTTCAGCGGGAGGCGATGATACGCAGTATTTT; CDR3: CASSQPSAGGDDTQYF; J: TRBJ2-3; V: TRBV4-1; size: few; length: 16; D: TRBD2
DNA: TGTGCCAGCAGCTTAGTTTGGGCTAGCGGGGACGAGCAGTACTTC; CDR3: CASSLVWASGDEQYF; J: TRBJ2-7; V: TRBV7-2; size: many; length: 15; D: TRBD2
DNA: TGTGCCAGCAGTTTGGGGGGGGAACACGGGGTGGCTTTCTTT; CDR3: CASSLGGEHGVAFF; J: TRBJ1-1; V: TRBV12-3/TRBV12-4; size: NA; length: 14; D: NA
DNA: TGTGCCAGCAGCACACGCCTGGCGGGGAGACAGTACCAAGAGACCCAGTACTTC; CDR3: CASSTRLAGRQYQETQYF; J: TRBJ2-5; V: TRBV7-2; size: few; length: 18; D: NA
DNA: TGTGCCAGCAGCCAAGATCATCTGGGGAGGGGCCTCCACTTT; CDR3: CASSQDHLGRGLHF; J: TRBJ1-6; V: TRBV3-1; size: NA; length: 14; D: NA
DNA: TGTGCCAGCGGCTGGAGGCGGGTGTTCACTGAAGCTTTCTTT; CDR3: CASGWRRVFTEAFF; J: TRBJ1-1; V: TRBV6-2/TRBV6-3; size: many; length: 14; D: NA
DNA: TGCGCCAGCAGTCAATCCCACAGGGCCAACACCGGGGAGCTGTTTTTT; CDR3: CASSQSHRANTGELFF; J: TRBJ2-2; V: TRBV23-1; size: NA; length: 16; D: NA